The 29 T cell receptor beta chains below come from one sample, sequenced in a study of T-cell reconstitution after alpha-beta-depleted transplantation in children. Preparing the TCRbeta library involved the use of unique molecular identifiers. One entry per CDR3 protein results from TCRdb running MiXCR on the PCR reads. This sample has around 480,000 distinct CDR3 sequences, with 30% to 35% found just once. The sequencing used PBMCs from the stem cell graft donor, collected from the stem cell graft. Receptors were obtained from a human donor who donated a stem cell graft to a child with aplastic anemia.

The V gene is TRBV5-8, the J gene TRBJ2-1, with TRBD2 matching 11 bases. V shed 0 bases, J shed 7 bases, and the junction held 9 bases outside the gene matches. The germline gives CDR1 SGHTS, CDR2 YDEGEE. The CDR3 has 17 amino acids. CDR3 coding DNA: TGTGCCAGCAGCTTGGTGCGTAGCGGGAGGGTGGTGAATGAGCAGTTCTTC. This sequence encodes CASSLVRSGRVVNEQFF.

The chain joins TRBV30 to TRBJ2-6; TRBD2 is a possible D gene (5 bases). Per the germline V gene, CDR1 is GTSNPN and CDR2 is SVGIG (reference sequence). V was pared by 3 bases and J by 0 bases, with 9 bases between. CDR3 length: 15 amino acids. CDR3 amino acids: CAWSRRGSGANVLTF. The CDR3 DNA follows: TGTGCCTGGAGCAGACGGGGCTCTGGGGCCAACGTCCTGACTTTC.

This clonotype was observed a few times. The chain couples TRBV10-3 to TRBJ1-6, with TRBD1 matching 7 bases. In germline, CDR1 is ENHRY, CDR2 SYGVKD. The CDR3 contains 13 residues. Trimming at V came to 4 bases and at J to 9 bases, leaving 3 bases not matched to a gene. The CDR3 is CAISGDSPSPLHF. The DNA for the CDR3 is TGTGCCATCAGTGGGGACAGCCCTTCACCCCTCCACTTT.

Many counts were recorded for this clonotype. The V and J genes are TRBV5-1 and TRBJ2-6, with a possible D match to TRBD1 (6 bases). With 1 base removed from V and 0 bases from J, the gap between germline ends came to 11 bases. CDR1 and CDR2 from the germline V gene are SGHRS and YFSETQ. This CDR3 spans 17 amino acids. The CDR3 coding sequence is TGCGCCAGCAGCTTGCCCTCGACAGGCTCTGGGGCCAACGTCCTGACTTTC. Protein sequence: CASSLPSTGSGANVLTF.

A few counts support this clonotype. The chain employs TRBV6-2 or TRBV6-3 and TRBJ2-5, with D perhaps given as TRBD1 or TRBD2 (5 bases each). The CDR3 has 15 residues. Trimming shortened V by 6 bases and J by 5 bases, and 19 bases separated the two germline ends. Germline CDR1 is MNHEY and CDR2 is SVGEGT. The DNA of the CDR3 is TGTGCCAGCAGACCTTCGGGACGGCCTTTGGAGACCCAGTACTTC. Its translation: CASRPSGRPLETQYF.

The gene calls are TRBV9 and TRBJ2-1; TRBD2 agrees at 12 bases. The CDR3 is made up of 17 amino acids. The germline V gene encodes CDR1 SGDLS and CDR2 YYNGEE. Trimming removed 0 bases from V and 7 bases from J; junction bases left unmatched: 8. CDR3 bases: TGTGCCAGCAGCGTAGGCCTAGCGGGAGGGCCGGAAAATGAGCAGTTCTTC. This sequence encodes CASSVGLAGGPENEQFF.

In this sample, this clonotype turned up a few times. V is TRBV19 and J is TRBJ1-5; 11 bases map to TRBD1. Germline V gene lookup returns CDR1 LNHDA and CDR2 SQIVND (reference sequence). The CDR3 is 16 residues long. Unmatched junction bases numbered 10, after V lost 5 bases and J lost 7 bases. In DNA form, the CDR3 reads TGTGCCAGTAGTGCTGGACAGGGGGCAAGGGGGCAGCCCCAGCATTTT. It translates to CASSAGQGARGQPQHF.

The genes are TRBV28 and TRBJ2-7; a weak D match, TRBD2 (5 bases). The CDR3 sequence is 14 residues long. V dropped 3 bases and J dropped 1 base, with 10 bases sitting between them. CDR1 is MDHEN and CDR2 is SYDVKM in the germline V gene. The CDR3 coding sequence is TGTGCCAGCAGTTTTTTAAGGAGGTCCTACGAGCAGTACTTC. This encodes CASSFLRRSYEQYF.

There are a few counts of this clonotype. V and J are TRBV7-2 and TRBJ2-5; D unclear. The CDR3 spans 13 residues. CDR1 and CDR2 from the germline V gene are SGHTA and FQGNSA. V was cut by 1 base and J by 0 bases, with 3 bases left in between. The CDR3 sequence is CASSLGHQETQYF. The CDR3 coding sequence is TGTGCCAGCAGCTTAGGACACCAAGAGACCCAGTACTTC.

This clonotype came up once. The chain joins TRBV4-3 to TRBJ1-1; tentatively, D is TRBD1 (6 bases). Germline values: CDR1 LGHNA, CDR2 YSLEER. V lost 0 bases to trimming and J lost 1 base, with 12 bases between them. This CDR3 is built from 16 residues. CDR3 nucleotides: TGCGCCAGCAGCCAAGATCGGGGAGGGGGGAACACTGAAGCTTTCTTT. It specifies CASSQDRGGGNTEAFF.

The CDR3, as DNA: TGCAGTGCTAGGGAGCCGGGACAGCGTTCGCCATTGTGGCAGAACACTGAAGCTTTCTTT. This translates into CSAREPGQRSPLWQNTEAFF. V gene TRBV20-1 combines with J gene TRBJ1-1; 7 bases align to TRBD1. Germline values: CDR1 DFQATT, CDR2 SNEGSKA (reference sequence). The CDR3 has 20 residues. The ends lost 3 bases at V and 1 base at J; junction bases unmatched: 23.

This clonotype has more than one count but fewer than ten. This chain joins TRBV20-1 and TRBJ1-5; 9 bases line up with TRBD1. The CDR3 extends over 14 amino acids. J gave up 6 bases and V 8 bases, and 11 bases lay outside the gene matches. Looked up from germline, CDR1 is DFQATT and CDR2 is SNEGSKA (reference sequence). The CDR3: CSFDTGGRGQPQHF. CDR3 DNA sequence: TGCAGTTTTGATACAGGGGGCCGAGGTCAGCCCCAGCATTTT.

The chain employs TRBV29-1 and TRBJ2-3; 7 nucleotides match TRBD1. The CDR3 has 13 amino acids. Germline V gives CDR1 SQVTM, CDR2 ANQGSEA. The ends lost 7 bases at V and 5 bases at J; junction bases unmatched: 9. CDR3 sequence: CSGGGRGLDTQYF. CDR3 coding DNA: TGCAGCGGAGGGGGCAGGGGTCTAGATACGCAGTATTTT.

V usage is TRBV14 and J usage is TRBJ2-1; 10 bases agree with TRBD1. The V gene's germline CDR1 is SGHDN and CDR2 FVKESK. The CDR3 consists of 17 residues. V lost 4 bases and J lost 6; bases outside the gene matches: 12. The CDR3 nucleotides are TGTGCCAGCAGCCGCACGACTGGGACAGGGGCATCCAATGAGCAGTTCTTC. Its translation is CASSRTTGTGASNEQFF.

The chain recombines TRBV4-2 with TRBJ1-5; tentatively, D is TRBD1 (6 bases). The CDR3 is 14 amino acids. Germline V gene lookup returns CDR1 LGHNA and CDR2 YNFKEQ. Deletions cut 4 bases from V and 10 bases from J, with 17 bases between. The CDR3 loop reads CASSPRDTGSPQHF. Here the CDR3 DNA reads TGTGCCAGCAGCCCCCGGGACACTGGATCTCCCCAGCATTTT.

The CDR3 loop reads CASSLAPGQPQHF. Written as DNA, the CDR3 is TGTGCCAGCAGCTTAGCCCCCGGTCAGCCCCAGCATTTT. V and J are TRBV7-2 and TRBJ1-5, with D hard to call. Germline values: CDR1 SGHTA, CDR2 FQGNSA. The CDR3 covers 13 residues. The V end was cut by 0 bases, the J end by 6 bases, with 6 bases between.

The genes are TRBV5-1 and TRBJ2-4, with TRBD1 identical over 11 bases. This CDR3 is built from 14 residues. V shed 4 bases, J shed 8 bases, and the junction held 5 bases outside the gene matches. Germline-derived CDR1 and CDR2 are SGHRS and YFSETQ. As DNA, the CDR3 is TGCGCCAGCAGCCCGGGACAGGGGGGTGACATTCAGTACTTC. Translated: CASSPGQGGDIQYF.

This chain joins TRBV7-7 and TRBJ2-1, with D uncertain. The V end was cut by 1 base, the J end by 7 bases, with 8 bases between. This CDR3 has 13 residues. Germline V gene lookup returns CDR1 SSHAT and CDR2 FNYEAQ (reference sequence). CDR3 bases: TGTGCCAGCAGCTTAGAGCTAGAAAATGAGCAGTTCTTC. It codes for CASSLELENEQFF.

This clonotype was picked up a small number of times. The chain recombines TRBV2 with TRBJ1-1; D uncertain. Germline V lookup: CDR1 SNHLY, CDR2 FYNNEI. The CDR3 has 13 amino acids. The germline V and J ends were trimmed by 2 bases and 1 base, with 5 bases remaining between them. The CDR3 region is CASSELENTEAFF. Here the CDR3 DNA reads TGTGCCAGCAGTGAACTGGAGAACACTGAAGCTTTCTTT. The entire variable domain, with the rest obtained from reference TRBV2 and TRBJ1-1, is as follows: EPEVTQTPSHQVTQMGQEVILRCVPISNHLYFYWYRQILGQKVEFLVSFYNNEISEKSEIFDDQFSVERPDGSNFTLKIRSTKLEDSAMYFCASSELENTEAFFGQGTRLTVV.

This clonotype was seen at least ten times. The V call is TRBV7-2, the J call TRBJ1-1, with D perhaps TRBD1 (5 bases). V was trimmed by 3 bases and J by 1 base, leaving 9 bases between them. Germline V gives CDR1 SGHTA, CDR2 FQGNSA. The CDR3 is 14 residues long. The CDR3 DNA follows: TGTGCCAGCAGCTTCGCAGGGAGGAACACTGAAGCTTTCTTT. Protein sequence: CASSFAGRNTEAFF.

The rearrangement links TRBV7-2 to TRBJ1-3, with no clear D. The germline V gene has CDR1 SGHTA and CDR2 FQGNSA. CDR3 length equals 15 residues. V was trimmed by 0 bases and J by 1 base, leaving 7 bases between them. The chain's CDR3 is CASSLAWPSGNTIYF. Written as DNA, the CDR3 is TGTGCCAGCAGCTTAGCTTGGCCGTCTGGAAACACCATATATTTT.

This clonotype was seen a handful of times. The genes are TRBV10-3 and TRBJ2-7; 9 nucleotides line up with TRBD1. Trimming at V came to 6 bases and at J to 4 bases, leaving 4 bases not matched to a gene. The germline CDR1 and CDR2 sequences are ENHRY and SYGVKD. There are 13 residues in the CDR3. CDR3 DNA sequence: TGTGCCATCAGCATACAGGGGGCGTACGAGCAGTACGTC. This gives the protein CAISIQGAYEQYV.

This clonotype has a handful of counts. V usage is TRBV27 and J usage is TRBJ2-2, with TRBD1 matching 11 bases. V was pared by 2 bases and J by 2 bases, with 1 base of the junction left unmatched. The CDR3 contains 16 residues. Germline V gives CDR1 MNHEY, CDR2 SMNVEV (reference sequence). The CDR3 nucleotides read TGTGCCAGCAGTTTAGGGACAGGGGGTAACACCGGGGAGCTGTTTTTT. As protein: CASSLGTGGNTGELFF.

The genes are TRBV20-1 and TRBJ2-7, with TRBD2 matching 8 bases. The CDR3 has 14 amino acids. Germline CDR1 is DFQATT and CDR2 is SNEGSKA (reference sequence). The J segment lost 6 bases and the V segment lost 2 bases, leaving 9 bases of the junction unmatched. CDR3 amino acids: CSARPGLGRGEQYF. CDR3 nucleotide sequence: TGCAGTGCTAGACCGGGACTAGGTCGAGGCGAGCAGTACTTC.

The chain employs TRBV10-3 and TRBJ2-2, with TRBD1 as a possible D gene (5 bases). The germline V gene has CDR1 ENHRY and CDR2 SYGVKD. The CDR3 has 14 amino acids. The germline V and J ends were trimmed by 2 bases and 1 base, with 5 bases remaining between them. CDR3 protein: CAISEGQNTGELFF. For the CDR3, the DNA is TGTGCCATCAGTGAGGGACAGAACACCGGGGAGCTGTTTTTT.

The rearrangement uses TRBV4-2 and TRBJ1-1, with 7 bases matching TRBD1. The V segment lost 3 bases and the J segment 0 bases; nucleotides outside the gene matches: 7. The CDR3 runs to 16 residues. Germline assignment: CDR1 LGHNA and CDR2 YNFKEQ. The CDR3: CASSQETGQVNTEAFF. CDR3 sequence (DNA): TGTGCCAGCAGCCAGGAGACTGGACAGGTGAACACTGAAGCTTTCTTT.

This clonotype was observed a few times. This chain joins TRBV20-1 and TRBJ1-5, with D possibly matching TRBD1 (5 bases). This CDR3 comprises 16 residues. V was pared by 0 bases and J by 4 bases, with 16 bases between. Germline CDR1 and CDR2: DFQATT and SNEGSKA (reference sequence). Here the CDR3 reads CSARDRAGTKNQPQHF. The CDR3 DNA reads TGCAGTGCTAGAGATCGCGCCGGGACCAAAAATCAGCCCCAGCATTTT.

The chain joins TRBV10-3 to TRBJ1-4, with D perhaps TRBD1 (5 bases). The CDR3 runs 11 residues. CDR1 and CDR2 (germline): ENHRY, SYGVKD. Deletions cut 8 bases from V and 6 bases from J, with 7 bases between. This chain's CDR3 is CAIGTYEKLFF. DNA of the CDR3: TGTGCCATCGGGACGTATGAAAAACTGTTTTTT.

This clonotype was seen a handful of times. The chain is built from TRBV9 and TRBJ1-6, with D unresolved. CDR3 length: 13 amino acids. V gave up 0 bases and J gave up 8 bases, with 6 bases separating them. From germline, CDR1 is SGDLS and CDR2 YYNGEE. The CDR3 sequence: CASSVGNDSPLHF. CDR3 DNA: TGTGCCAGCAGCGTAGGAAATGATTCACCCCTCCACTTT.